The 30 T cell receptor beta chains below were found in one sample sequenced in a study of shared clonotypes between healthy human individuals. Assay used: immunoSEQ multiplex PCR; TCRdb lists only in-frame clones, some missing. The sample contains about 690,000 clones, roughly 88% of which appear only once. The sequencing sample was made of memory CD8+ T cells from PBMCs. As to subset: CD45RO+ cells pooled with CCR7-negative TemRA cells. The receptors stem from a man aged 18 to 29 in good health. Some clones in this sample may be carry-over from other donors' samples.

This chain uses TRBV18 with TRBJ1-2; D possibly corresponds to TRBD1 (5 bases). V shed 6 bases and J shed 4 bases, with 21 bases lying between them. The CDR3 is 16 amino acids. Germline V lookup: CDR1 KGHSH, CDR2 LQKENI. In nucleotides, the CDR3 is TGTGCCAGCTCGGCAGGCGTGGGCAGGGCGCCCTATGGCTACACCTTC. Translation: CASSAGVGRAPYGYTF.

The V and J genes are TRBV27 and TRBJ1-5, with a possible D match to TRBD1 (6 bases). The CDR3 sequence is 14 residues long. CDR1 is MNHEY and CDR2 is SMNVEV in the germline V gene (reference sequence). Trimming pared 6 bases from V and 5 bases from J, leaving 14 bases between. The CDR3 loop reads CASSPQGWHQPQHF. The CDR3 region has the DNA TGTGCCAGCAGCCCACAGGGATGGCATCAGCCCCAGCATTTT.

Notes on this clone: The sample holds other DNA sequences that translate to the same CDR3. The J gene is TRBJ2-1, the V gene TRBV6-5, with TRBD1 matching over 12 bases. This CDR3 is built from 14 residues. Germline lookup yields CDR1 MNHEY and CDR2 SVGAGI. V was pared by 6 bases and J by 4 bases, with 1 base of the junction left unmatched. The CDR3 DNA sequence: TGTGCCAGCAGGGGACAGGGGGCGTACAATGAGCAGTTCTTC. Amino acids: CASRGQGAYNEQFF.

For the CDR3, the DNA is TGTGCCAGCAGCCCCGGGAGAGGACTAGCAGTAAACGAGCAGTACTTC. Translating it yields CASSPGRGLAVNEQYF. The chain has TRBV7-8 and TRBJ2-7; 8 positions match TRBD2. The CDR3 covers 16 residues. Trimming took 5 bases from V and 5 from J; bases not matched to a gene: 14. Looked up from germline, CDR1 is SGHVS and CDR2 is FQNEAQ.

This chain connects TRBV27 to TRBJ2-7; unclear D gene. Trimming removed 0 bases from V and 2 bases from J, with 8 bases in between. The CDR3 runs to 14 residues. Germline V gives CDR1 MNHEY, CDR2 SMNVEV (reference sequence). CDR3 in DNA: TGTGCCAGCAGTTTATCACTTGGGCCCTACGAGCAGTACTTC. This gives the protein CASSLSLGPYEQYF.

The gene calls are TRBV15 and TRBJ2-7; weak D call: TRBD1 (5 bases). The CDR3 spans 15 residues. Germline-derived CDR1 and CDR2 are LNHNV and YYDKDF (reference sequence). The V gene lost 0 bases and the J gene lost 6 bases, with 15 bases spanning the gap. CDR3 residues: CATSRDPRVPSEQYF. CDR3 in DNA: TGTGCCACCAGCAGAGATCCCAGGGTCCCCTCCGAGCAGTACTTC.

The V call is TRBV5-1, the J call TRBJ2-3; 7 bases line up with TRBD1. The germline V gene encodes CDR1 SGHRS and CDR2 YFSETQ. The V gene end was trimmed by 5 bases and the J gene end by 1 base; junction bases not matched to a gene: 4. The CDR3 is 14 amino acids. CDR3 in DNA: TGCGCCAGCAGGGCTCAGGGGGGCACAGATACGCAGTATTTT. This sequence encodes CASRAQGGTDTQYF.

The chain carries TRBV27 and TRBJ2-7, with TRBD2 as a possible D gene (6 bases). V was cut by 4 bases and J by 3 bases, with 19 bases left in between. CDR3 length: 16 amino acids. Germline loops: CDR1 MNHEY, CDR2 SMNVEV (reference sequence). The CDR3 sequence is CASSSSAGELFYEQYF. CDR3 DNA sequence: TGTGCCAGCAGTTCTAGCGCAGGAGAACTTTTCTACGAGCAGTACTTC.

The chain recombines TRBV28 with TRBJ1-1; D possibly corresponds to TRBD1 (6 bases). CDR1 is MDHEN and CDR2 is SYDVKM in the germline V gene. V was pared by 3 bases and J by 3 bases, with 17 bases between. The CDR3 is made up of 16 amino acids. The chain's CDR3 is CASSLPGGGADTEAFF. In DNA, the CDR3 is TGTGCCAGCAGTTTGCCAGGCGGGGGCGCCGACACTGAAGCTTTCTTT.

This clone showed up just once. The rearrangement joins TRBV19 to TRBJ2-1, with unresolved D. The CDR3 is 15 residues long. CDR1 and CDR2 (germline): LNHDA, SQIVND (reference sequence). V was shortened by 3 bases and J by 3 bases, with 12 bases between the two germline ends. The CDR3 sequence is CASSMGPTNYNEQFF. The CDR3, as DNA: TGTGCCAGTAGTATGGGTCCTACCAACTACAATGAGCAGTTCTTC. Full variable domain (remainder filled in from reference TRBV19 and TRBJ2-1): DGGITQSPKYLFRKEGQNVTLSCEQNLNHDAMYWYRQDPGQGLRLIYYSQIVNDFQKGDIAEGYSVSREKKESFPLTVTSAQKNPTAFYLCASSMGPTNYNEQFFGPGTRLTVL.

The chain joins TRBV7-2 to TRBJ1-2; 9 bases are a match to TRBD1. Germline assignment: CDR1 SGHTA and CDR2 FQGNSA. The CDR3 is made up of 15 amino acids. V gave up 5 bases and J gave up 7 bases; unmatched junction bases: 11. Here the CDR3 reads CASSIPGQGRGGYTF. CDR3 in DNA: TGTGCCAGCAGCATCCCGGGACAGGGAAGAGGTGGCTACACCTTC.

The chain uses TRBV5-4 and TRBJ2-1; D is unresolved. Germline V gene data show CDR1 as SGHNT and CDR2 as YYREEE (reference sequence). The CDR3 extends over 14 amino acids. CDR3 region: CATTLESSYNEQFF. The CDR3 region has the DNA TGTGCAACCACCCTGGAGAGTTCCTACAATGAGCAGTTCTTC.

There are a few counts of this clone. This chain uses TRBV29-1 with TRBJ1-5, with a possible D match to TRBD1 (5 bases). Trimming took 4 bases from V and 2 from J, leaving 9 bases between them. CDR3 length equals 13 residues. Germline lookup yields CDR1 SQVTM and CDR2 ANQGSEA. The CDR3 sequence is CSVGSRGNQPQHF. The CDR3 nucleotides read TGCAGCGTTGGGAGCAGGGGCAATCAGCCCCAGCATTTT. Together with reference TRBV29-1 and TRBJ1-5, the CDR3 gives the full variable domain: SAVISQKPSRDICQRGTSLTIQCQVDSQVTMMFWYRQQPGQSLTLIATANQGSEATYESGFVIDKFPISRPNLTFSTLTVSNMSPEDSSIYLCSVGSRGNQPQHFGDGTRLSIL.

The gene calls are TRBV7-9 and TRBJ2-7; D is possibly TRBD2 (6 bases). Germline CDR1 reads SEHNR; CDR2 reads FQNEAQ (reference sequence). V was shortened by 6 bases and J by 0 bases, with 12 bases between the two germline ends. This CDR3 contains 14 residues. CDR3 in amino acids: CASRTGDGSYEQYF. DNA for the CDR3: TGTGCCAGCAGAACGGGGGACGGCTCCTACGAGCAGTACTTC.

This clone has just one count. In nucleotides, the CDR3 is TGCAGCGTTCAAGGCGGGAGCTCCTACGAGCAGTACTTC. Its protein product is CSVQGGSSYEQYF. The chain has TRBV29-1 and TRBJ2-7; TRBD2 aligns across 7 bases. V lost 5 bases to trimming and J lost 0 bases; unmatched junction nucleotides: 4. Germline CDR1 and CDR2: SQVTM and ANQGSEA. CDR3 length: 13 amino acids.

The chain combines TRBV7-9 with TRBJ2-7; D may be TRBD2 (6 bases). The V gene lost 10 bases and the J gene lost 6 bases, with 16 bases spanning the gap. Germline CDR1 and CDR2: SEHNR and FQNEAQ (reference sequence). The CDR3 sequence is 12 residues long. The CDR3 bases are TGTGCCACCAGAGGAGGGCCCTCCGAGCAGTACTTC. It is translated as CATRGGPSEQYF.

The gene calls are TRBV7-8 and TRBJ2-5, with a weak D call TRBD2 (5 bases). V dropped 3 bases and J dropped 1 base, with 6 bases sitting between them. The CDR3 has 13 amino acids. Germline V CDR1 and CDR2: SGHVS, FQNEAQ. The CDR3 sequence: CASSLRVQETQYF. CDR3 coding DNA: TGTGCCAGCAGCTTGCGGGTCCAAGAGACCCAGTACTTC.

The J gene is TRBJ2-7, the V gene TRBV29-1; D is possibly TRBD1 or TRBD2 (7 bases each). Trimming pared 5 bases from V and 2 bases from J, leaving 13 bases between. Germline V lookup: CDR1 SQVTM, CDR2 ANQGSEA. The CDR3 runs 13 residues. The CDR3 loop reads CSVLGGGPYEQYF. Written as DNA, the CDR3 is TGCAGCGTTCTGGGAGGGGGCCCCTACGAGCAGTACTTC.

V gene TRBV9 combines with J gene TRBJ1-2; no reliable D call. The CDR3 is made up of 11 amino acids. Trimming removed 3 bases at V and 2 bases at J, with 2 bases between. In germline, CDR1 is SGDLS, CDR2 YYNGEE. CDR3 protein: CASSGNYGYTF. The CDR3 nucleotides read TGTGCCAGCAGCGGGAACTATGGCTACACCTTC.

This chain connects TRBV13 to TRBJ2-1; tentatively, D is TRBD2 (5 bases). Trimming removed 2 bases at V and 4 bases at J, with 15 bases between. Germline V gene data show CDR1 as PRHDT and CDR2 as FYEKMQ (reference sequence). CDR3 length: 16 amino acids. The CDR3 loop is CASSLIGGGRYNEQFF. CDR3 bases: TGTGCCAGCAGCTTAATCGGCGGAGGCCGATACAATGAGCAGTTCTTC.

V gene TRBV6-5 combines with J gene TRBJ2-7; 9 bases agree with TRBD2. CDR1 and CDR2 (germline): MNHEY, SVGAGI. V shed 7 bases and J 2 bases; nucleotides not matched to a gene: 9. The CDR3 sequence is 15 residues long. The CDR3 DNA is TGTGCCAGCACCCCAAGCGGGAGGCTAACCTACGAGCAGTACTTC. This gives the protein CASTPSGRLTYEQYF.

This clone was observed a single time. The chain recombines TRBV4-1 with TRBJ2-7; tentatively, D is TRBD2 (6 bases). Germline-derived CDR1 and CDR2 are MGHRA and YSYEKL. V was clipped by 3 bases and J by 1 base, with 19 bases between them. This CDR3 spans 17 amino acids. The DNA of the CDR3 is TGCGCCAGCAGCCATGGACTAAGGGGCGGAAAGTCCTACGAGCAGTACTTC. This encodes CASSHGLRGGKSYEQYF.

The rearrangement links TRBV11-2 to TRBJ2-7, with 7 bases fitting TRBD2. The CDR3 totals 12 residues. Germline lookup yields CDR1 SGHAT and CDR2 FQNNGV. The V segment lost 8 bases and the J segment 6 bases; nucleotides outside the gene matches: 7. The DNA of the CDR3 is TGTGCCAGCGAGGGGCTAGCGGTCGAGCAGTACTTC. Amino acids: CASEGLAVEQYF.

This chain joins TRBV9 and TRBJ2-1, with TRBD2 matching over 9 bases. V lost 4 bases, J lost 7 bases, and 18 bases stayed unmatched. Per the germline V gene, CDR1 is SGDLS and CDR2 is YYNGEE. This CDR3 has 18 amino acids. The CDR3 coding sequence is TGTGCCAGCAGCCGTCTTCCTGTAGCGGGAGCCCCTCGGAATGAGCAGTTCTTC. It codes for CASSRLPVAGAPRNEQFF.

This chain uses TRBV10-2 with TRBJ2-1, with 7 nucleotides matching TRBD2. V lost 8 bases, J lost 0 bases, and 10 bases stayed unmatched. CDR1 is WSHSY and CDR2 is SAAADI in the germline V gene. There are 16 residues in the CDR3. For the CDR3, the DNA is TGCGCCAGCTGGGAGGGGCCCTACACCTCCTACAATGAGCAGTTCTTC. As protein: CASWEGPYTSYNEQFF.

V and J are TRBV5-5 and TRBJ1-4; D possibly corresponds to TRBD1 (5 bases). Germline CDR1 SGHKS, CDR2 YYEKEE (reference sequence). Trimming took off 3 bases at V and 7 bases at J, with 16 bases between the two ends. CDR3 length: 15 amino acids. The CDR3 DNA reads TGTGCCAGCAGCTACGGACACGGAGAGGGTGAAAAACTGTTTTTT. It translates to CASSYGHGEGEKLFF.

The rearrangement uses TRBV27 and TRBJ2-1, with TRBD1 matching 7 bases. V shed 5 bases and J 8 bases; nucleotides not matched to a gene: 18. The CDR3 length is 17 residues. Germline values: CDR1 MNHEY, CDR2 SMNVEV (reference sequence). CDR3 nucleotide sequence: TGTGCCAGCAGTCCATTCCCCGGGACAGCCCACTTGGATGAGCAGTTCTTC. Its protein product is CASSPFPGTAHLDEQFF.

The chain has TRBV28 and TRBJ2-7; the match to TRBD2 covers 8 bases. Germline V CDR1 and CDR2: MDHEN, SYDVKM. CDR3 size: 18 residues. With V trimmed by 6 bases and J by 2 bases, 18 bases remained unmatched. CDR3 nucleotide sequence: TGTGCCAGCAGCCTAAAGGTCCTGGGCGGGAGGACGACCTACGAGCAGTACTTC. This codes for CASSLKVLGGRTTYEQYF.

The V call is TRBV5-1, the J call TRBJ2-5, with TRBD2 matching 10 bases. The CDR3 consists of 15 residues. CDR1 is SGHRS, CDR2 YFSETQ, per germline. The V gene end was trimmed by 3 bases and the J gene end by 5 bases; junction bases not matched to a gene: 7. The CDR3 here is CASSSTSGRGETQYF. The CDR3 DNA reads TGCGCCAGCAGCTCGACTAGCGGGCGGGGGGAGACCCAGTACTTC.

The CDR3 DNA sequence: TGTGCCAGCAGTGGGACTAGCGGGAGACCGAACACCGGGGAGCTGTTTTTT. Encoded protein: CASSGTSGRPNTGELFF. This chain uses TRBV2 with TRBJ2-2; TRBD2 aligns across 13 bases. Germline trimming cut 4 bases from V and 0 bases from J; bases unmatched to any gene: 2. CDR1 SNHLY and CDR2 FYNNEI come from the germline V gene. The CDR3 is made up of 17 amino acids. Together with reference TRBV2 and TRBJ2-2, the CDR3 gives the full variable domain: EPEVTQTPSHQVTQMGQEVILRCVPISNHLYFYWYRQILGQKVEFLVSFYNNEISEKSEIFDDQFSVERPDGSNFTLKIRSTKLEDSAMYFCASSGTSGRPNTGELFFGEGSRLTVL.